This TCR beta chain derives from a study of blood T cell repertoires in COVID-19. About the research overall: Acute and convalescent COVID-19 specimens originated in the United States, Italy and Spain.

In this sample, this clone turned up once. Authors' methods: Nucleated cell number was recorded as an estimate derived from reference gene primer amplification. Using immunoSEQ multiplex PCR, the repertoire was profiled, and TCRdb retains in-frame clones only, with some absent. D and trimming come from the DNA, and the V and J calls and clone size come from that table. The sample yields around 260,000 clones, 83% seen once. The CDR3 consists of 15 residues. CDR1 and CDR2 from the germline V gene are LGHNA and YNFKEQ. V was shortened by 3 bases and J by 5 bases, with 13 bases between the two germline ends.

This chain connects TRBV4-2 to TRBJ2-2; weak D call: TRBD2 (5 bases). Sequencing was done on a sample of peripheral blood. This TCR came from a woman between 45 and 60 years old who had recovered from COVID-19. In DNA form, the CDR3 reads TGTGCCAGCAGCCAGGGTAGCGTGGAAACCGGGGAGCTGTTTTTT. This encodes CASSQGSVETGELFF.